Listed here are 9 T cell receptor beta chains from one sample, sequenced in a study of blood T cells in healthy people across ages (dated by TCRdb to 2013 to 2016). The library was prepared using 5' RACE. These reads were obtained on an Illumina HiSeq 2500. The second PCR ran for about 6 to 11 cycles and used a J-beta primer mix along with a sample-barcoded 5' primer. Clones were called with MiXCR by TCRdb after fastp trimmed the public reads at Q25, and only in-frame beta chains were retained. Under each unique CDR3 protein, matching rows form one entry showing the most common genes and DNA. This sample comprises about 1.5 million distinct CDR3 sequences, about 42% of them detected only once. Just over 4% of the sample is taken by the ten largest. Sequencing input: blood. These receptors originate from a woman younger than 35 in good health.

This clonotype has a handful of counts. The chain recombines TRBV28 with TRBJ1-1, with TRBD1 matching over 9 bases. Germline V CDR1 and CDR2: MDHEN, SYDVKM. V shed 5 bases and J 6 bases; nucleotides not matched to a gene: 13. CDR3 size: 16 residues. CDR3 residues: CASSLHQGQGWPEAFF. DNA of the CDR3: TGTGCCAGCAGTCTACACCAGGGACAGGGATGGCCTGAAGCTTTCTTT.

This chain uses TRBV20-1 with TRBJ1-5; D possibly corresponds to TRBD1 (6 bases). The CDR3 has 14 residues. The germline gives CDR1 DFQATT, CDR2 SNEGSKA (reference sequence). Trimming took off 6 bases at V and 5 bases at J, with 17 bases between the two ends. The CDR3 spells CSAQDRQGYQPQHF. The DNA for the CDR3 is TGCAGTGCCCAGGACAGACAAGGATATCAGCCCCAGCATTTT.

The genes are TRBV5-1 and TRBJ1-1; weak D call: TRBD1 (6 bases). CDR3 length: 14 residues. From germline, CDR1 is SGHRS and CDR2 YFSETQ. Trimming pared 2 bases from V and 4 bases from J, leaving 12 bases between. CDR3 sequence reads: CASSFLDSSTEAFF. The CDR3 coding sequence is TGCGCCAGCAGCTTCTTGGACAGTAGCACTGAAGCTTTCTTT.

This clonotype came up a few times. The chain joins TRBV25-1 to TRBJ2-1; TRBD1 agrees at 8 bases. Germline CDR1 reads MGHDK; CDR2 reads SYGVNS. V shed 4 bases, J shed 3 bases, and the junction held 5 bases outside the gene matches. This CDR3 is 15 amino acids long. CDR3 sequence (DNA): TGTGCCAGCAGTGCGACAGGGGAAGGCTACAATGAGCAGTTCTTC. Protein: CASSATGEGYNEQFF.

Concerning this clonotype itself: The junction differs from germline at one of its ends, possibly a read error. The rearrangement uses TRBV28 and TRBJ1-5; 9 bases agree with TRBD1. The CDR3 spans 21 residues. Germline CDR1 MDHEN, CDR2 SYDVKM. In nucleotides, the CDR3 is TGTGCCAGCAGTTCATCCCCGGGACAGGGAATAGCCCGAAATAAAAATCGGCCCCAGCATTTT. Protein product: CASSSSPGQGIARNKNRPQHF.

The chain uses TRBV12-5 and TRBJ1-1; D not certain. CDR3 length: 13 amino acids. V was cut by 6 bases and J by 3 bases, with 11 bases left in between. Germline loops: CDR1 LGHNT, CDR2 FRNRAP. This CDR3 is CASGRSLDTEAFF. CDR3 in DNA: TGTGCTAGTGGACGATCTTTGGACACTGAAGCTTTCTTT.

The V and J genes are TRBV2 and TRBJ1-2, with a possible D match to TRBD1 (5 bases). The CDR3 spans 14 residues. V dropped 3 bases and J dropped 4 bases, with 12 bases sitting between them. CDR1 is SNHLY and CDR2 is FYNNEI in the germline V gene. CDR3 in DNA: TGTGCCAGCAGTGAGATCGCAGGGCGCTATGGCTACACCTTC. It translates to CASSEIAGRYGYTF.

V and J are TRBV2 and TRBJ1-2; D remains ambiguous. The CDR3 contains 14 residues. From germline, CDR1 is SNHLY and CDR2 FYNNEI. Trimming took off 7 bases at V and 7 bases at J, with 19 bases between the two ends. The CDR3 region is CASTLGVFTTGYTF. The CDR3 DNA is TGTGCCAGCACTCTTGGAGTCTTCACTACTGGCTACACCTTC.

The chain employs TRBV4-3 and TRBJ2-5; 7 positions agree with TRBD2. Germline CDR1 reads LGHNA; CDR2 reads YSLEER. The CDR3 totals 18 residues. V shed 1 base and J 2 bases; nucleotides not matched to a gene: 13. DNA for the CDR3: TGCGCCAGCAGCCAAGCCGTCGTTAGGGGCGGGGGACAAGAGACCCAGTACTTC. Protein: CASSQAVVRGGGQETQYF.